The 29 T cell receptor beta chains listed next were all sequenced from one sample in a study of blood T cell repertoires in COVID-19. TCRdb's copy holds only in-frame clones and misses some; the assay was immunoSEQ multiplex PCR. The table lists 110,000 to 150,000 clones, around 82% of them singletons. Material: peripheral blood. Receptors were obtained from a woman aged 45-65 years with acute or convalescent COVID-19.

V usage is TRBV28 and J usage is TRBJ1-5; D unresolved. The CDR3 covers 14 residues. The germline CDR1 and CDR2 sequences are MDHEN and SYDVKM. V was clipped by 10 bases and J by 4 bases, with 17 bases between them. In DNA, the CDR3 is TGTGCCACCTCATCGACGGAGATTAATCAGCCCCAGCATTTT. Translated: CATSSTEINQPQHF.

J is TRBJ1-1 and V is TRBV28, with 9 bases that match TRBD1. Germline V gene lookup returns CDR1 MDHEN and CDR2 SYDVKM. Trimming removed 3 bases from V and 4 bases from J; junction bases left unmatched: 9. CDR3 length: 16 residues. CDR3 region: CASSFRQGGESTEAFF. Written as DNA, the CDR3 is TGTGCCAGCAGTTTCCGACAGGGGGGAGAGTCCACTGAAGCTTTCTTT. The full variable domain, its missing parts supplied by reference TRBV28 and TRBJ1-1, is DVKVTQSSRYLVKRTGEKVFLECVQDMDHENMFWYRQDPGLGLRLIYFSYDVKMKEKGDIPEGYSVSREKKERFSLILESASTNQTSMYLCASSFRQGGESTEAFFGQGTRLTVV.

This chain joins TRBV11-3 and TRBJ2-7, with D possibly being TRBD1 (5 bases). Per the germline V gene, CDR1 is SGHNT and CDR2 is YENEEA. V was cut by 5 bases and J by 6 bases, with 11 bases left in between. This CDR3 region has 12 residues. DNA for the CDR3: TGTGCCAGCAGCGGTACAGGTAGCGAGCAGTACTTC. It specifies CASSGTGSEQYF.

This rearrangement joins TRBV5-4 to TRBJ1-6; 8 bases agree with TRBD1. CDR1 is SGHNT, CDR2 YYREEE, per germline (reference sequence). Trimming at V came to 2 bases and at J to 10 bases, leaving 5 bases not matched to a gene. The CDR3 is made up of 14 amino acids. CDR3 DNA: TGTGCCAGCAGCTTCGACAGGGGAAGATCACCCCTCCACTTT. This sequence encodes CASSFDRGRSPLHF. Complete variable domain (other parts from reference TRBV5-4 and TRBJ1-6): ETGVTQSPTHLIKTRGQQVTLRCSSQSGHNTVSWYQQALGQGPQFIFQYYREEENGRGNFPPRFSGLQFPNYSSELNVNALELDDSALYLCASSFDRGRSPLHFGNGTRLTVT.

V usage is TRBV6-2 or TRBV6-3 and J usage is TRBJ2-4, with D perhaps matching TRBD1 (5 bases). Germline lookup yields CDR1 MNHEY and CDR2 SVGEGT. The CDR3 has 20 residues. The V and J ends lost 5 bases and 0 bases respectively, with 26 bases between them. CDR3 coding DNA: TGTGCCAGCAGTAAATTCCCCGACACAGGAGAAGAATTAGCCAAAAACATTCAGTACTTC. Amino acids: CASSKFPDTGEELAKNIQYF.

The sample holds one count of this clone. The chain links TRBV28 to TRBJ1-2; 8 nucleotides align to TRBD1. The germline CDR1 and CDR2 sequences are MDHEN and SYDVKM. This CDR3 has 14 amino acids. Losses at the gene ends were 5 bases for V and 7 bases for J; bases not matched to a gene: 9. The CDR3 nucleotides read TGTGCCAGCAGTCAAGGACAGGGTCCTCGTGGCTACACCTTC. This encodes CASSQGQGPRGYTF.

The chain has TRBV28 and TRBJ1-2; D is unclear. The V gene lost 7 bases and the J gene lost 3 bases, with 9 bases spanning the gap. The CDR3 is 12 residues long. The V gene's germline CDR1 is MDHEN and CDR2 SYDVKM. The CDR3 DNA sequence: TGTGCCAGCACCCTAGGCGACTATGGCTACACCTTC. As protein: CASTLGDYGYTF.

The genes are TRBV5-1 and TRBJ2-5; D remains ambiguous. From germline, CDR1 is SGHRS and CDR2 YFSETQ. V dropped 1 base and J dropped 0 bases, with 10 bases sitting between them. The CDR3 is made up of 15 amino acids. CDR3 sequence: CASSLTSGYQETQYF. CDR3 in DNA: TGCGCCAGCAGCTTGACCTCAGGTTACCAAGAGACCCAGTACTTC. The complete variable domain, with remaining parts taken from reference TRBV5-1 and TRBJ2-5, reads KAGVTQTPRYLIKTRGQQVTLSCSPISGHRSVSWYQQTPGQGLQFLFEYFSETQRNKGNFPGRFSGRQFSNSRSEMNVSTLELGDSALYLCASSLTSGYQETQYFGPGTRLLVL.

This clone showed up just a few times. In DNA, the CDR3 is TGCGCCAGCAGTGAGGACCCCGCAGGGGACCAGTACTTC. Translating gives CASSEDPAGDQYF. This sequence joins TRBV10-2 and TRBJ2-7, with D possibly being TRBD1 (6 bases). CDR1 is WSHSY and CDR2 is SAAADI in the germline V gene. The CDR3 spans 13 residues. Trimming stripped 2 bases from V and 10 bases from J, with 15 bases between.

This clone was seen once. The J gene is TRBJ1-5, the V gene TRBV28; tentative D call: TRBD1 (5 bases). Germline V CDR1 and CDR2: MDHEN, SYDVKM. This CDR3 is 12 amino acids long. The germline V and J ends were trimmed by 6 bases and 5 bases, with 8 bases remaining between them. The CDR3 here is CASRGGDQPQHF. In DNA form, the CDR3 reads TGTGCCAGCAGGGGAGGGGATCAGCCCCAGCATTTT.

The chain carries TRBV6-2 or TRBV6-3 and TRBJ1-2; the D gene is possibly TRBD1 (6 bases). Trimming stripped 2 bases from V and 7 bases from J, with 11 bases between. The CDR3 has 13 residues. The germline V gene has CDR1 MNHEY and CDR2 SVGEGT. The CDR3 loop reads CASSYEGVRGYTF. For the CDR3, the DNA is TGTGCCAGCAGTTACGAGGGGGTTCGTGGCTACACCTTC.

In its sample, this clone was seen a few times. The DNA is left out, because the CDR3 cannot be placed on it with certainty; the CDR3 is given as TCRdb lists it. Other DNA sequences in this specimen translate into the identical CDR3. This chain connects TRBV6-5 to TRBJ1-2. Germline V lookup: CDR1 MNHEY, CDR2 SVGAGI. The CDR3 length is 11 residues, termini included. The CDR3 reads CASSSSVGYTF.

This chain links TRBV9 with TRBJ1-3; tentatively, D is TRBD1 (5 bases). The CDR3 runs to 14 residues. The V end lost 5 bases, the J end lost 4 bases, and 13 bases lay between the germline ends. The germline V gene encodes CDR1 SGDLS and CDR2 YYNGEE. Written as DNA, the CDR3 is TGTGCCAGCAGTCAGGGTAATAACGGAAACACCATATATTTT. This gives the protein CASSQGNNGNTIYF.

This clone was recorded once. The rearrangement links TRBV3-1 (or the pseudogene TRBV3-2) to TRBJ1-5, with 10 bases that match TRBD1. The CDR3 totals 18 residues. Germline loops: CDR1 LGHDT, CDR2 YNNKEL (reference sequence). The V and J ends lost 1 base and 5 bases, in that order; junction bases with no gene match: 11. This chain's CDR3 is CASSQAMAGTGDDQPQHF. DNA for the CDR3: TGTGCCAGCAGCCAAGCGATGGCTGGGACAGGGGATGATCAGCCCCAGCATTTT.

V gene TRBV19 combines with J gene TRBJ1-5; 7 nucleotides agree with TRBD1. The CDR3 spans 17 residues. The germline V gene encodes CDR1 LNHDA and CDR2 SQIVND (reference sequence). J lost 0 bases, V lost 9 bases, and 14 bases had no gene match. The CDR3 DNA reads TGTGCCAGCCAAGGGGGCCTCCTGTCGGATAGCAATCAGCCCCAGCATTTT. The encoded protein is CASQGGLLSDSNQPQHF.

Concerning this clone: Different DNA sequences within this sample yield the same CDR3. J is TRBJ2-7 and V is TRBV11-2, with D maybe TRBD2 (5 bases). The V end was cut by 2 bases, the J end by 2 bases, with 7 bases between. Germline loops: CDR1 SGHAT, CDR2 FQNNGV. This CDR3 has 13 residues. CDR3 coding DNA: TGTGCCAGCAGCTTAAGCGGCGCCTACGAGCAGTACTTC. Residues: CASSLSGAYEQYF.

This clone was seen a few times. The genes are TRBV5-1 and TRBJ1-1; D remains unclear. With 2 bases removed from V and 2 bases from J, the gap between germline ends came to 16 bases. In germline, CDR1 is SGHRS, CDR2 YFSETQ. The CDR3 spans 16 residues. CDR3 bases: TGCGCCAGCAGCTTAATGTTGGTCTCGGGTAACACTGAAGCTTTCTTT. Translated: CASSLMLVSGNTEAFF. The full variable domain, in which reference TRBV5-1 and TRBJ1-1 provide the parts outside the CDR3, is KAGVTQTPRYLIKTRGQQVTLSCSPISGHRSVSWYQQTPGQGLQFLFEYFSETQRNKGNFPGRFSGRQFSNSRSEMNVSTLELGDSALYLCASSLMLVSGNTEAFFGQGTRLTVV.

The rearrangement uses TRBV7-3 and TRBJ1-1, with D maybe TRBD1 (6 bases). V shed 5 bases and J shed 1 base, with 17 bases lying between them. CDR1 is SGHTA, CDR2 FQGTGA, per germline. This CDR3 region has 16 residues. In nucleotides, the CDR3 is TGTGCCAGCAGCCTCTATAGGGGGACGGGGAACACTGAAGCTTTCTTT. This translates into CASSLYRGTGNTEAFF.

The chain uses TRBV5-4 and TRBJ1-1; no definite D call. Germline V CDR1 and CDR2: SGHNT, YYREEE (reference sequence). Trimming pared 0 bases from V and 2 bases from J, leaving 5 bases between. This CDR3 has 13 amino acids. CDR3 residues: CASSLAGNTEAFF. CDR3 coding DNA: TGTGCCAGCAGCTTGGCAGGAAACACTGAAGCTTTCTTT. Full variable domain (remainder filled in from reference TRBV5-4 and TRBJ1-1): ETGVTQSPTHLIKTRGQQVTLRCSSQSGHNTVSWYQQALGQGPQFIFQYYREEENGRGNFPPRFSGLQFPNYSSELNVNALELDDSALYLCASSLAGNTEAFFGQGTRLTVV.

The chain joins TRBV19 to TRBJ1-4; 7 bases match TRBD1. The CDR3 is 13 amino acids. V was clipped by 9 bases and J by 5 bases; unmatched bases: 6. Germline V gives CDR1 LNHDA, CDR2 SQIVND (reference sequence). DNA for the CDR3: TGTGCCAGCTCCGGACAGGAAAATGAAAAACTGTTTTTT. Translating gives CASSGQENEKLFF.

The chain recombines TRBV6-6 with TRBJ2-7; TRBD1 agrees at 9 bases. Germline values: CDR1 MNHNY, CDR2 SVGAGI (reference sequence). This CDR3 region has 14 residues. The junction had 4 bases not matched to a gene; V was cut back by 5 bases and J by 2 bases. CDR3 sequence (DNA): TGTGCCAGCAGTCAAGGACAGGGGACCTACGAGCAGTACTTC. Translation gives CASSQGQGTYEQYF.

This clone was seen only once. J is TRBJ2-2 and V is TRBV4-2; D gene uncertain. From germline, CDR1 is LGHNA and CDR2 YNFKEQ. This CDR3 comprises 16 residues. Trimming removed 1 base at V and 0 bases at J, with 9 bases between. In DNA form, the CDR3 reads TGTGCCAGCAGCCAAGGGGCCGTTTCGAACACCGGGGAGCTGTTTTTT. Translation: CASSQGAVSNTGELFF.

The V call is TRBV6-5, the J call TRBJ1-6; TRBD1 matches 9 bases. V dropped 10 bases and J dropped 3; count of bases not matched to a gene: 7. In germline, CDR1 is MNHEY, CDR2 SVGAGI. CDR3 size: 15 residues. CDR3 sequence (DNA): TGTGCCATCACAGGGGGCGCATACTATAATTCACCCCTCCACTTT. Protein sequence: CAITGGAYYNSPLHF.

The CDR3 here is CASRDRDRAKNEQFF. Here the CDR3 DNA reads TGTGCCAGTCGGGACCGGGACAGGGCGAAAAATGAGCAGTTCTTC. J is TRBJ2-1 and V is TRBV3-1 (or the pseudogene TRBV3-2), with TRBD1 identical over 9 bases. Losses at the gene ends were 9 bases for V and 7 bases for J; bases not matched to a gene: 13. CDR3 length: 15 residues. Germline V gives CDR1 LGHDT, CDR2 YNNKEL (reference sequence).

This clone was picked up a small number of times. The chain is built from TRBV24-1 and TRBJ2-2, with 9 bases that match TRBD1. Trimming at V came to 5 bases and at J to 5 bases, leaving 11 bases not matched to a gene. The CDR3 sequence is 17 residues long. Germline V CDR1 and CDR2: KGHDR, SFDVKD. Written as DNA, the CDR3 is TGTGCCACCAGTGTACCCTCCGGGACAGGGAAAACCGGGGAGCTGTTTTTT. Translation: CATSVPSGTGKTGELFF.

This clone was recorded a few times. The rearrangement joins TRBV5-1 to TRBJ1-5; D not resolved. The germline CDR1 and CDR2 sequences are SGHRS and YFSETQ. Trimming pared 5 bases from V and 3 bases from J, leaving 9 bases between. The CDR3 runs 13 residues. CDR3 in DNA: TGCGCCAGCAGGACAAGCTTCAATCAGCCCCAGCATTTT. Protein product: CASRTSFNQPQHF. Full variable domain (outside the CDR3, taken from reference TRBV5-1 and TRBJ1-5): KAGVTQTPRYLIKTRGQQVTLSCSPISGHRSVSWYQQTPGQGLQFLFEYFSETQRNKGNFPGRFSGRQFSNSRSEMNVSTLELGDSALYLCASRTSFNQPQHFGDGTRLSIL.

This clone appeared once. V and J are TRBV18 and TRBJ2-3; 11 bases map to TRBD2. The CDR3 length is 15 residues. CDR1 is KGHSH and CDR2 is LQKENI in the germline V gene. Losses at the gene ends were 6 bases for V and 3 bases for J; bases not matched to a gene: 5. The CDR3 region has the DNA TGTGCCAGCTCCTTACTAGCGGGGGCAACAGATACGCAGTATTTT. Encoded protein: CASSLLAGATDTQYF.

The rearrangement uses TRBV27 and TRBJ2-7; unclear D gene. This CDR3 contains 12 residues. CDR1 is MNHEY, CDR2 SMNVEV, per germline (reference sequence). V lost 0 bases, J lost 4 bases, and 4 bases lay in between. CDR3 DNA sequence: TGTGCCAGCAGTTTATCCGGGTACGAGCAGTACTTC. Protein product: CASSLSGYEQYF.

V gene TRBV23-1 combines with J gene TRBJ2-7; 16 nucleotides match TRBD2. TRBV23-1 is noted as an ORF with a role that remains uncertain. V trimming: 4 bases; J trimming: 5 bases; junction bases outside the gene matches: 8. The CDR3 has 17 amino acids. The CDR3 here is CASSPPGLAGGSDEQYF. CDR3 DNA sequence: TGCGCCAGCAGTCCCCCGGGACTAGCGGGGGGGTCGGACGAGCAGTACTTC.